The 4 T cell receptor beta chains reported below all come from one sample, sequenced in a study of CD8+ T cells in alopecia areata. Extracted from the samples, RNA was reverse transcribed into cDNA to serve as the sequencing template. The method was immunoSEQ multiplex PCR; TCRdb's version includes in-frame clones alone and lacks a portion of them. The table shows about 190,000 clones, with 50% to 60% occurring only once. The treatment here: oral pan-JAK inhibitor, 5-10 mg twice daily. Sequencing was performed on CD4+ T cells sorted from blood, taken at week 4, from a patient treated with tofacitinib. All receptors derive from a human donor with alopecia areata.

The J gene is TRBJ2-7, the V gene TRBV29-1, with 9 bases aligning to TRBD1. Germline V gene sequence: CDR1 SQVTM, CDR2 ANQGSEA. The junction had 5 bases not matched to a gene; V was cut back by 7 bases and J by 4 bases. This CDR3 is 12 amino acids long. CDR3 loop: CSAGQGRYEQYF. CDR3 DNA: TGCAGCGCCGGACAGGGGAGGTACGAGCAGTACTTC.

This chain links TRBV30 with TRBJ1-5; the match to TRBD1 covers 10 bases. After removal of 1 base from V and 6 bases from J, the junction contained 3 bases not matched to a gene. The CDR3 is 14 residues long. The germline V gene has CDR1 GTSNPN and CDR2 SVGIG (reference sequence). CDR3 sequence (DNA): TGTGCCTGGAGTGGGGACAGGGGCGGTCAGCCCCAGCATTTT. Protein product: CAWSGDRGGQPQHF.

The V and J genes are TRBV18 and TRBJ2-4; 9 nucleotides match TRBD1. CDR1 is KGHSH, CDR2 LQKENI, per germline. J lost 7 bases, V lost 2 bases, and 9 bases had no gene match. CDR3 length equals 16 residues. In DNA form, the CDR3 reads TGTGCCAGCTCACCAGCGGGACAGGGAGTCGGGAACATTCAGTACTTC. As protein: CASSPAGQGVGNIQYF.

This clone was counted a few times. CDR3 sequence (DNA): TGTGCCAGCAGCTTAGACAGGGGCACAGATACGCAGTATTTT. Translation gives CASSLDRGTDTQYF. V usage is TRBV7-8 and J usage is TRBJ2-3; D may be TRBD1 (6 bases). Germline CDR1 SGHVS, CDR2 FQNEAQ. The CDR3 sequence is 14 residues long. V lost 1 base to trimming and J lost 1 base, with 6 bases between them.